A selection of T cell receptor beta chains follows, all from one sample in a study of naive and memory T cell subsets. TCRdb called the UMI-ligation and nested PCR reads again in MiXCR, with one record for every CDR3 protein. This sample has 85,000 or so distinct CDR3 sequences, with about 8.2% found just once. Sequencing was performed on naive CD8+ T cells from blood. These receptor sequences come from a human donor in good health. CDR3s include the opening cysteine and the closing phenylalanine or tryptophan. A D gene is named only where the DNA matches it firmly. Size values are once, few and many counts, or a class for expanded clones, and some rows have none.

clone size	D gene	V gene	CDR3 length	J gene	CDR3 protein	CDR3 DNA
many	TRBD1	TRBV20-1	15	TRBJ2-7	CSARGVETGTYEQYF	TGCAGTGCTAGAGGTGTAGAGACAGGGACCTACGAGCAGTACTTC
many	TRBD1	TRBV18	20	TRBJ2-6	CASSRVRGTEDVSGANVLTF	TGTGCCAGCTCACGAGTTAGAGGGACAGAAGACGTCTCTGGGGCCAACGTCCTGACTTTC
many	-	TRBV29-1	13	TRBJ2-1	CSVVTVLVNEQFF	TGCAGCGTTGTGACAGTCCTAGTCAATGAGCAGTTCTTC
-	-	TRBV28	15	TRBJ2-1	CASSFRQGWINEQFF	TGTGCCAGCAGTTTCAGGCAGGGGTGGATCAATGAGCAGTTCTTC
many	TRBD1	TRBV28	18	TRBJ1-2	CASSPTARQGTGHYGYTF	TGTGCCAGCAGTCCGACGGCCCGACAGGGGACAGGTCACTATGGCTACACCTTC
many	TRBD2	TRBV9	14	TRBJ2-7	CASNPGTSPYEQYF	TGTGCCAGCAATCCCGGGACTAGCCCCTACGAGCAGTACTTC
few	TRBD1	TRBV20-1	15	TRBJ2-7	CSARRTGTETYEQYF	TGCAGTGCTCGTAGAACCGGGACAGAAACCTACGAGCAGTACTTC
few	TRBD2	TRBV6-2/TRBV6-3	16	TRBJ2-7	CASTQVGGRLHYEQYF	TGTGCCAGCACCCAAGTAGGCGGGAGACTCCACTACGAGCAGTACTTC
many	-	TRBV6-5	13	TRBJ1-1	CASSFGQNTEAFF	TGTGCCAGCAGTTTTGGACAGAACACTGAAGCTTTCTTT
-	-	TRBV5-1	13	TRBJ2-7	CASSAGQTYEQYF	TGCGCCAGCAGCGCCGGACAGACCTACGAGCAGTACTTC
few	TRBD2	TRBV14	16	TRBJ2-1	CASSPLRSGRGNEQFF	TGTGCCAGCAGCCCCCTGCGGAGCGGGAGGGGGAATGAGCAGTTCTTC
-	TRBD2	TRBV3-1	14	TRBJ2-5	CASSQEAGEETQYF	TGTGCCAGCAGCCAAGAGGCGGGAGAAGAGACCCAGTACTTC
-	TRBD1	TRBV24-1	17	TRBJ2-1	CATSDSGTELSYNEQFF	TGTGCCACCAGTGACTCAGGGACAGAACTATCCTACAATGAGCAGTTCTTC
many	-	TRBV2	16	TRBJ2-7	CASSDTRPVAGYEQYF	TGTGCCAGCAGTGATACACGACCCGTAGCTGGCTACGAGCAGTACTTC
few	TRBD2	TRBV20-1	17	TRBJ2-3	CSARDSGSGTGPHTQYF	TGCAGTGCTAGAGATAGCGGTAGCGGGACCGGCCCCCATACGCAGTATTTT
-	TRBD2	TRBV6-5	15	TRBJ2-5	CASSYRGGRGETQYF	TGTGCCAGCAGTTACCGGGGCGGGAGAGGAGAGACCCAGTACTTC
many	-	TRBV20-1	9	TRBJ1-2	CSAFNGYTF	TGCAGTGCCTTCAATGGCTACACCTTC
many	-	TRBV29-1	15	TRBJ1-3	CSVEDRTVSGNTIYF	TGCAGCGTTGAAGATCGGACGGTCTCTGGAAACACCATATATTTT
many	TRBD1	TRBV28	15	TRBJ2-2	CASSPDRVDTGELFF	TGTGCCAGCAGTCCGGACAGGGTGGACACCGGGGAGCTGTTTTTT
-	-	TRBV19	13	TRBJ2-3	CASNEAGVDTQYF	TGTGCCAGTAACGAAGCGGGCGTGGATACGCAGTATTTT
few	TRBD2	TRBV12-5	16	TRBJ2-3	CASGLGLAGNTDTQYF	TGTGCTAGTGGTTTGGGATTAGCGGGCAACACAGATACGCAGTATTTT
many	TRBD1	TRBV12-5	14	TRBJ1-1	CASGQGPGIPEAFF	TGTGCTAGTGGACAGGGGCCCGGGATCCCTGAAGCTTTCTTT
many	-	TRBV29-1	14	TRBJ1-2	CSVGERIENYGYTF	TGCAGCGTGGGGGAGAGGATTGAGAACTATGGCTACACCTTC
many	-	TRBV11-2	12	TRBJ2-7	CASTNGPYEQYF	TGTGCCAGCACCAACGGTCCCTACGAGCAGTACTTC
few	-	TRBV5-6	15	TRBJ1-4	CASSLEERSDEKLFF	TGTGCCAGCAGCTTGGAGGAGAGGTCAGACGAAAAACTGTTTTTT
-	TRBD1	TRBV5-6	16	TRBJ2-7	CASNHPSGTGGGEQYF	TGTGCCAGCAACCACCCTTCCGGGACAGGGGGCGGCGAGCAGTACTTC
many	TRBD2	TRBV29-1	15	TRBJ2-7	CSVLSSGGTLLEQYF	TGCAGCGTCCTCTCAAGCGGGGGCACCCTCTTGGAGCAGTACTTC
many	-	TRBV2	13	TRBJ2-3	CASEGELTDTQYF	TGTGCCAGCGAGGGGGAGCTCACAGATACGCAGTATTTT
-	TRBD2	TRBV15	16	TRBJ2-2	CATSREREGHTGELFF	TGTGCCACCAGCAGAGAACGGGAGGGCCACACCGGGGAGCTGTTTTTT
-	TRBD1	TRBV29-1	15	TRBJ1-2	CSVEGMAGGRGGYTF	TGCAGCGTTGAAGGAATGGCAGGGGGCAGGGGAGGCTACACCTTC
many	TRBD2	TRBV9	12	TRBJ2-7	CASGTSGYEQYF	TGTGCCAGCGGTACTAGCGGTTACGAGCAGTACTTC
few	TRBD1	TRBV10-3	18	TRBJ2-6	CAISGRDRVLLGANVLTF	TGTGCCATCAGTGGCCGGGACAGGGTGTTATTAGGGGCCAACGTCCTGACTTTC
few	-	TRBV20-1	16	TRBJ2-7	CSAFSGAPTISYEQYF	TGCAGTGCCTTTAGCGGAGCTCCTACGATTTCCTACGAGCAGTACTTC
many	-	TRBV7-9	13	TRBJ1-2	CASSLNPRVGYTF	TGTGCCAGCAGCTTAAATCCCAGGGTTGGCTACACCTTC
many	TRBD1	TRBV6-5	15	TRBJ2-3	CASSLGTDEIDTQYF	TGTGCCAGCAGCCTCGGGACAGATGAAATAGATACGCAGTATTTT
many	-	TRBV10-2	13	TRBJ1-1	CASSESRDTEAFF	TGCGCCAGCAGTGAGTCTCGGGACACTGAAGCTTTCTTT
few	-	TRBV4-1	15	TRBJ1-2	CASSQSPGSVGGYTF	TGCGCCAGCAGCCAATCCCCGGGCTCCGTGGGTGGCTACACCTTC
many	-	TRBV20-1	10	TRBJ1-5	CSARNQPQHF	TGCAGTGCTAGAAACCAGCCCCAGCATTTT
many	TRBD1	TRBV20-1	15	TRBJ2-5	CSARRDRNYQETQYF	TGCAGTGCTAGGCGGGACAGGAATTACCAAGAGACCCAGTACTTC
-	-	TRBV9	13	TRBJ1-5	CASSGNSNQPQHF	TGTGCCAGCAGCGGAAATAGCAATCAGCCCCAGCATTTT
few	TRBD1	TRBV7-3	16	TRBJ2-2	CASSPDDRVNTGELFF	TGTGCCAGCAGCCCGGACGACAGGGTGAACACCGGGGAGCTGTTTTTT
few	-	TRBV27	13	TRBJ1-5	CATGGYGNQPQHF	TGTGCCACCGGGGGCTACGGCAATCAGCCCCAGCATTTT
-	-	TRBV9	17	TRBJ2-5	CASSVGQATGYQETQYF	TGTGCCAGCAGCGTAGGTCAGGCGACGGGGTACCAAGAGACCCAGTACTTC
many	-	TRBV6-6	16	TRBJ2-7	CASSQQKRDGYYEQYF	TGTGCCAGCAGTCAACAGAAACGGGACGGGTACTACGAGCAGTACTTC
many	-	TRBV7-9	14	TRBJ2-7	CASSLVGALDEQYF	TGTGCCAGCAGCTTAGTCGGGGCGTTGGACGAGCAGTACTTC
many	TRBD2	TRBV29-1	12	TRBJ2-1	CSVERESYEQFF	TGCAGCGTTGAGCGGGAGTCGTATGAGCAGTTCTTC
few	-	TRBV7-2	17	TRBJ2-3	CASSSPRTGPSTDTQYF	TGTGCCAGCAGCTCCCCCCGGACGGGGCCCAGCACAGATACGCAGTATTTT
few	TRBD1	TRBV28	14	TRBJ2-7	CASSLQGAGYEQYF	TGTGCCAGCAGTTTACAGGGGGCTGGCTACGAGCAGTACTTC